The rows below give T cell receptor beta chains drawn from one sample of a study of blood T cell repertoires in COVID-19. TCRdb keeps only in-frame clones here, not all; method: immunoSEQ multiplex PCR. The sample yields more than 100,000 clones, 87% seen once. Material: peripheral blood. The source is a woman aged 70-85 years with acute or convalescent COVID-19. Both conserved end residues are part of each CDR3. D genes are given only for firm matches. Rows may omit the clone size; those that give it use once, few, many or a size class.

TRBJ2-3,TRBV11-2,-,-,CASSLDQVTQYF,TGTGCCAGCAGCTTAGATCAGGTTACGCAGTATTTT
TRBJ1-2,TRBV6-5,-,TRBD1,CASSHRTGRSKGYTF,TGTGCCAGCAGCCACAGGACAGGGAGGTCGAAGGGCTACACCTTC
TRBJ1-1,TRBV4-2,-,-,CASSQEGGVTEAFF,TGTGCCAGCAGCCAAGAAGGGGGAGTCACTGAAGCTTTCTTT
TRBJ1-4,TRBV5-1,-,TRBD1,CASSLGQGPNEKLFF,TGCGCCAGCAGCTTGGGACAGGGCCCTAATGAAAAACTGTTTTTT
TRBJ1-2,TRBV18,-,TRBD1,CASSSTRTGDYGYTF,TGTGCCAGCTCATCCACCCGGACAGGCGACTATGGCTACACCTTC
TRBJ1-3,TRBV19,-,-,CASSNQAGSRGGNTIYF,TGTGCCAGTAGTAACCAAGCCGGGAGCCGGGGAGGAAACACCATATATTTT
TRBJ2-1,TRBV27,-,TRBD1,CASSLSTGVDEQFF,TGTGCCAGCAGTTTATCGACAGGGGTTGATGAGCAGTTCTTC
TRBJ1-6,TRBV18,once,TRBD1,CASSPRPATGPNSPLHF,TGTGCCAGCTCACCACGGCCCGCGACAGGGCCAAATTCACCCCTCCACTTT
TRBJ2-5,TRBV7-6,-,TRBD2,CASSLGVAGGQETQYF,TGTGCCAGCAGCTTAGGGGTAGCGGGGGGTCAAGAGACCCAGTACTTC
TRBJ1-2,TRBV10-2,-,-,CASSERSGVDGYTF,TGCGCCAGCAGTGAGAGGTCGGGAGTCGATGGCTACACCTTC
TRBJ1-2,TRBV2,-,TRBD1,CASGRTGGDYGYTF,TGTGCCAGCGGTCGGACAGGGGGCGACTATGGCTACACCTTC
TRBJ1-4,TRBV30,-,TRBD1,CAWQPGQGNEKLFF,TGTGCCTGGCAGCCGGGACAGGGCAATGAAAAACTGTTTTTT
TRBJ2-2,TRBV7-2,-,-,CAEGGGVTNTGELFF,TGTGCCGAGGGAGGAGGGGTTACGAACACCGGGGAGCTGTTTTTT
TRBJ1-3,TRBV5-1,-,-,CASSLAGAISGNTIYF,TGCGCCAGCAGCTTGGCAGGGGCGATCTCTGGAAACACCATATATTTT
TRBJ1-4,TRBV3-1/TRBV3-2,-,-,CASSPKGGSPANEKLFF,TGTGCCAGCAGCCCAAAAGGAGGGTCCCCGGCTAATGAAAAACTGTTTTTT
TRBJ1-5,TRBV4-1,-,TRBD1,CASSQQIGTGDQPQHF,TGCGCCAGCAGCCAACAAATCGGGACAGGGGATCAGCCCCAGCATTTT
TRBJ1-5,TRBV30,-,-,CAWSGGQGNQPQHF,TGTGCCTGGAGTGGCGGGCAGGGGAATCAGCCCCAGCATTTT
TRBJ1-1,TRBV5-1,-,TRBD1,CASSFQGARDTEAFF,TGCGCCAGCAGCTTTCAGGGGGCGAGGGACACTGAAGCTTTCTTT
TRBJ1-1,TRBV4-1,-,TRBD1,CASSHPTRRGTGITEAFF,TGCGCCAGCAGCCACCCGACAAGACGGGGGACAGGGATTACTGAAGCTTTCTTT
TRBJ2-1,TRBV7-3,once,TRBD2,CASSSSLSGGEQFF,TGTGCCAGCAGCTCCAGCCTTAGCGGGGGTGAGCAGTTCTTC
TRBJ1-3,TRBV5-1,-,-,CASSLVGVGNTIYF,TGCGCCAGCAGCTTGGTAGGGGTCGGAAACACCATATATTTT
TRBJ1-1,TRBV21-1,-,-,CASSKKRAEAFF,TGTGCCAGCAGCAAAAAGAGGGCGGAAGCTTTCTTT
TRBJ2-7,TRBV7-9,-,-,CASSPGAASSYEQYF,TGTGCCAGCAGCCCAGGAGCGGCCAGTTCCTACGAGCAGTACTTC
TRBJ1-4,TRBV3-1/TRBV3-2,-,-,CASSQRQGREKLFF,TGTGCCAGCAGCCAAAGGCAGGGAAGAGAAAAACTGTTTTTT